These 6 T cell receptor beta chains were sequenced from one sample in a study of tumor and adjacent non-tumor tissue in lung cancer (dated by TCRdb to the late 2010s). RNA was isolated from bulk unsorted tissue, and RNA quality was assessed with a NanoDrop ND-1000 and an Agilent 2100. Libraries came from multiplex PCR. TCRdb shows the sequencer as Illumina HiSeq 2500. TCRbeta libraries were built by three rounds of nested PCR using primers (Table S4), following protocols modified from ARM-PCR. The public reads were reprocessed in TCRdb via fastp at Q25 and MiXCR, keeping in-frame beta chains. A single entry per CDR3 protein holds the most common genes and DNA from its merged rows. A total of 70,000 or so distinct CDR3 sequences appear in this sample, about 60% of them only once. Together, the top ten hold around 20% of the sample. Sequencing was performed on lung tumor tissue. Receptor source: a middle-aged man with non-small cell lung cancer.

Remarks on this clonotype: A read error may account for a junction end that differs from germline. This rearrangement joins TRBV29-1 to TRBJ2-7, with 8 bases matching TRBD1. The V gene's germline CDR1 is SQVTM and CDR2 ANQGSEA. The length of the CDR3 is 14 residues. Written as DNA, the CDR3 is TGCAGCGTCAGAACAGGGGGTGCCTCCTTCGAGCAGTACTTC. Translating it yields CSVRTGGASFEQYF.

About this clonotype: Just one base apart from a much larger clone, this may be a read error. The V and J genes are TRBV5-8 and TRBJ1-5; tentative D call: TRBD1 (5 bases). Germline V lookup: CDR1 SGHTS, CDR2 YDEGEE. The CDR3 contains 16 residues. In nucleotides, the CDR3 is TGTGCCAGCAGCTCCAGGGATACTCCCGTGGATCAGTCCCAGCATTTT. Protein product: CASSSRDTPVDQSQHF.

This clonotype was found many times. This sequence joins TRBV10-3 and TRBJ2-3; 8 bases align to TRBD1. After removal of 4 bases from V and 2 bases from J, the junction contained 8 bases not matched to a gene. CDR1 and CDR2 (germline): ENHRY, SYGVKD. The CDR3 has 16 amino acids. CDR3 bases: TGTGCCATCAGTGGGGGGGCAGGGGGCAACACAGATACGCAGTATTTT. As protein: CAISGGAGGNTDTQYF.

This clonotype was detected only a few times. CDR3 sequence reads: CASSRDLGQEDGQFF. CDR3 DNA sequence: TGCGCCAGTTCTCGAGATCTTGGACAGGAAGATGGGCAGTTCTTC. The rearrangement joins TRBV10-2 to TRBJ2-1; 7 nucleotides align to TRBD1. Germline lookup yields CDR1 WSHSY and CDR2 SAAADI. V lost 9 bases and J lost 12; bases outside the gene matches: 20. There are 15 residues in the CDR3.

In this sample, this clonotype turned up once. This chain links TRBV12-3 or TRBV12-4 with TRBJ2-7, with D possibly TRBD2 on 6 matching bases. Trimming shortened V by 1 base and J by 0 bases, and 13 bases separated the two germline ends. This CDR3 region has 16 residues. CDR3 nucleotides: TGTGCCAGCAGTTTAGGCGGGGCGTCATGCTCCTACGAGCAGTACTTC. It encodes CASSLGGASCSYEQYF.

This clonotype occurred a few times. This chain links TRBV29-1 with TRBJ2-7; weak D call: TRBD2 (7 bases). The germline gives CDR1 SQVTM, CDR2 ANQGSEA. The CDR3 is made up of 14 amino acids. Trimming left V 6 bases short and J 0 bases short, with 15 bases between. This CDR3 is CSVGTGGASYEQYF. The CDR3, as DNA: TGCAGCGTCGGAACGGGGGGCGCCTCCTACGAGCAGTACTTC.